This T cell receptor beta chain is drawn from a study of cytomegalovirus exposure and HLA in healthy donors. Findings of the study overall: According to a later analysis, most TCR beta chains associated with CMV appeared HLA-restricted. Earlier findings revealed that most TCR beta V segments proved productive either about 90% or about 30% of the time.

13 Jbeta primers and 60 Vbeta primers were used for the PCR. Generated by immunoSEQ multiplex PCR, the TCRdb table keeps only in-frame clones and is missing some. The sample lists about 110,000 clones; under 80% were seen once. A word on this clone: Its antigen is as yet unknown.

Input material: PBMCs. This receptor was taken from a woman aged 35 to 49 in good health and CMV-seropositive.

The chain's CDR3 is CASSMARDRQPQHF. The DNA for the CDR3 is TGTGCCAGTAGTATGGCTAGGGACAGGCAGCCCCAGCATTTT. V is TRBV19 and J is TRBJ1-5; 8 positions match TRBD1. Germline-derived CDR1 and CDR2 are LNHDA and SQIVND (reference sequence). The CDR3 covers 14 residues. Trimming took 3 bases from V and 7 from J; bases not matched to a gene: 5. Together with reference TRBV19 and TRBJ1-5, the CDR3 gives the full variable domain: DGGITQSPKYLFRKEGQNVTLSCEQNLNHDAMYWYRQDPGQGLRLIYYSQIVNDFQKGDIAEGYSVSREKKESFPLTVTSAQKNPTAFYLCASSMARDRQPQHFGDGTRLSIL.